This TCR beta chain was found in a study of T cell changes during pregnancy in multiple sclerosis. The assay was immunoSEQ multiplex PCR, and TCRdb's table has in-frame clones only and misses some. The sample has 71,000 or so clones; just over 90% are singletons. The CDR3 is 13 amino acids. The V end was cut by 5 bases, the J end by 4 bases, with 12 bases between. From germline, CDR1 is SEHNR and CDR2 FQNEAQ (reference sequence). The TCR sequence derives from a female donor with multiple sclerosis, enrolled in a pregnancy study. The chain carries TRBV7-9 and TRBJ2-7, with D tentatively TRBD2 (6 bases). The material sequenced was peripheral blood, taken in the third trimester of pregnancy. The CDR3 sequence: CASSREPEYEQYF. The CDR3 nucleotides are TGTGCCAGCAGCCGGGAGCCCGAATACGAGCAGTACTTC. The full variable domain, completed using reference TRBV7-9 and TRBJ2-7, is DTGVSQNPRHKITKRGQNVTFRCDPISEHNRLYWYRQTLGQGPEFLTYFQNEAQLEKSRLLSDRFSAERPKGSFSTLEIQRTEQGDSAMYLCASSREPEYEQYFGPGTRLTVT.